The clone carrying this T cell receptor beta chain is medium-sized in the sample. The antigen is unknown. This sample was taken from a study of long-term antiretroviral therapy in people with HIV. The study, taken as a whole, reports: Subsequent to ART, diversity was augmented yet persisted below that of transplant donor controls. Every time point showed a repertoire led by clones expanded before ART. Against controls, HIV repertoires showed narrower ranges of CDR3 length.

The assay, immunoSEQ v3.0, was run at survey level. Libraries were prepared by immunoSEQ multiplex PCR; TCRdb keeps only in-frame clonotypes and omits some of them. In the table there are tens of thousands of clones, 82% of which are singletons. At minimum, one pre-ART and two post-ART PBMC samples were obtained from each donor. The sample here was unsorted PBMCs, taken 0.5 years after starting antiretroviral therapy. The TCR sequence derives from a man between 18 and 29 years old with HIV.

CDR3 sequence reads: CASSAEYEETDTQYF. The CDR3 DNA follows: TGTGCCAGCAGCGCCGAATACGAAGAAACAGATACGCAGTATTTT. V usage is TRBV7-9 and J usage is TRBJ2-3; no definite D call. The length of the CDR3 is 15 residues. The germline CDR1 and CDR2 sequences are SEHNR and FQNEAQ (reference sequence). With 5 bases removed from V and 3 bases from J, the gap between germline ends came to 15 bases. Looking up the rest from reference TRBV7-9 and TRBJ2-3 gives the full variable domain: DTGVSQNPRHKITKRGQNVTFRCDPISEHNRLYWYRQTLGQGPEFLTYFQNEAQLEKSRLLSDRFSAERPKGSFSTLEIQRTEQGDSAMYLCASSAEYEETDTQYFGPGTRLTVL.